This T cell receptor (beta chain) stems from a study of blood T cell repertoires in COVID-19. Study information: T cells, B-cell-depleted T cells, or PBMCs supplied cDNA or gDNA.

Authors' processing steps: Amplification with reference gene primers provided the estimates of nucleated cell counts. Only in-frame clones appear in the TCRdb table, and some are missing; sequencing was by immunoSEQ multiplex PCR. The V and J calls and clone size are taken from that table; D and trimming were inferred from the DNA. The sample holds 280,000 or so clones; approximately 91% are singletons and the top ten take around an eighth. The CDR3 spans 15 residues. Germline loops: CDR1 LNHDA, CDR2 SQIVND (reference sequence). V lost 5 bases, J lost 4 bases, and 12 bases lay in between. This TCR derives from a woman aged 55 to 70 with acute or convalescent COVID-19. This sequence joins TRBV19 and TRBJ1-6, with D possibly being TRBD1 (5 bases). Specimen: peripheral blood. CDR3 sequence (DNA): TGTGCCAGTAGTCCGGCGGGGCAGTATAATTCACCCCTCCACTTT. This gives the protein CASSPAGQYNSPLHF.